The rows below give T cell receptor beta chains drawn from one sample of a study of cytomegalovirus exposure and HLA in healthy donors. Measured with immunoSEQ multiplex PCR; TCRdb has only the in-frame clones, and not every one. The sample gives approximately 84,000 clones, roughly 72% of which show up once; approximately 9% is in the top ten. The sample consisted of PBMCs. These receptors all stem from a man in his forties in good health and CMV-seropositive. Both conserved end residues are part of each CDR3. A D gene is named only where the DNA matches it firmly. Only part of the rows carry a size: once, few, many, or a class if the clone is expanded.

d_gene | j_gene | abundance | v_gene | CDR3nt | CDR3aa
. | TRBJ2-2 | . | TRBV6-5 | TGTGCCAGCAGACTACCCGCGGGCACCGGGGAGCTGTTTTTT | CASRLPAGTGELFF
. | TRBJ1-2 | . | TRBV18 | TGTGCCAGCTCCAGCAGGGAGGGTAACTATGGCTACACCTTC | CASSSREGNYGYTF
TRBD1 | TRBJ2-7 | few | TRBV30 | TGTGCCTGGGCGGCCGGCAGGGGGCCTTACGAGCAGTACTTC | CAWAAGRGPYEQYF
TRBD2 | TRBJ2-7 | . | TRBV19 | TGTGCCAGTAGTGGGGCCCCACTAGCGGGGAGCTACGAGCAGTACTTC | CASSGAPLAGSYEQYF
. | TRBJ2-1 | few | TRBV27 | TGTGCCAGCAGTTTAGGTTTTCAGGAGTTCTTC | CASSLGFQEFF
. | TRBJ1-2 | . | TRBV15 | TGTGCCACCAGCAGAGACCAGGGGAGCTACACCTTC | CATSRDQGSYTF
. | TRBJ1-2 | . | TRBV30 | TGTGCCTGGAGGGCGGGGTATGGCTACACCTTC | CAWRAGYGYTF
. | TRBJ1-1 | . | TRBV6-4 | TGTGCCAGCAGTGACTGGTCCGGGGGCACTGAAGCTTTCTTT | CASSDWSGGTEAFF
. | TRBJ2-7 | . | TRBV4-1 | TGCGCCAGCAGCCAAGTGGCTCGGAGCTCCTACGAGCAGTACTTC | CASSQVARSSYEQYF
TRBD1 | TRBJ2-6 | . | TRBV14 | TGTGCCAGCAGCCACTTTGGGGGGACAGGGGTAGCAGGGGCCAACGTCCTGACTTTC | CASSHFGGTGVAGANVLTF
. | TRBJ2-7 | . | TRBV28 | TGTGCCAGCAGTATCAGGGACATCTACGAGCAGTACTTC | CASSIRDIYEQYF
. | TRBJ1-2 | . | TRBV27 | TGTGCCAGCAGTTTTGGGCAGGCGAGCTATGGCTACACCTTC | CASSFGQASYGYTF
. | TRBJ2-3 | . | TRBV28 | TGTGCCAGCACCTTAGGGCTAGCCCGCAGCGATACGCAGTATTTT | CASTLGLARSDTQYF
TRBD1 | TRBJ2-7 | . | TRBV19 | TGTGCCAGTAGTATTGGGACAGGGGGCAACGAGCAGTACTTC | CASSIGTGGNEQYF
. | TRBJ2-7 | . | TRBV6-1 | TGTGCCAGCAGTGAAGGCAGGAGGCCAACCTACGAGCAGTACTTC | CASSEGRRPTYEQYF
TRBD1 | TRBJ2-2 | . | TRBV18 | TGTGCCAGCTCACCACAACAGGGGGCGGACGGGGAGCTGTTTTTT | CASSPQQGADGELFF
. | TRBJ1-1 | . | TRBV19 | TGTGCCAGTAGCCCGGGGGGCAGGGCCTCTGAAGCTTTCTTT | CASSPGGRASEAFF
. | TRBJ1-5 | . | TRBV21-1 | TGTGCCAGCACCCCGCGGGCTAGCAATCAGCCCCAGCATTTT | CASTPRASNQPQHF
. | TRBJ2-7 | . | TRBV9 | TGTGCCAGCAGCGCCTCGGGGGTCGGGGAGCAGTACTTC | CASSASGVGEQYF
. | TRBJ2-7 | . | TRBV2 | TGTGCCAGCAGTGTCCGGTCCTACGAGCAGTACTTC | CASSVRSYEQYF
TRBD1 | TRBJ2-7 | . | TRBV5-5 | TGTGCCAGCAGCTCCTACACAGGGGTAGCCTACGAGCAGTACTTC | CASSSYTGVAYEQYF
. | TRBJ1-1 | . | TRBV5-1 | TGCGCCAGCAGCTTGGGTAGTCGAATGAACACTGAAGCTTTCTTT | CASSLGSRMNTEAFF
TRBD1 | TRBJ2-5 | . | TRBV5-1 | TGCGCCAGCAGCGACGGGACAGGGGGGTCGGGGGAGACCCAGTACTTC | CASSDGTGGSGETQYF
TRBD2 | TRBJ2-7 | . | TRBV4-2 | TGTGCCAGCAGCCGCCCGGGACTAGCGGGGGTGAGCTCCTACGAGCAGTACTTC | CASSRPGLAGVSSYEQYF
TRBD1 | TRBJ2-2 | few | TRBV10-2 | TGCGCCAGCAAAGAGGACAGGGGTCAGAACACCGGGGAGCTGTTTTTT | CASKEDRGQNTGELFF
. | TRBJ2-5 | . | TRBV5-4 | TGTGCCAGCAACCCGGGAGAGCCGGGGGAGAAGACCCAGTACTTC | CASNPGEPGEKTQYF
TRBD1 | TRBJ2-3 | . | TRBV9 | TGTGCCAGCAGCGCATCCGGACAGGGGGATACGCAGTATTTT | CASSASGQGDTQYF
. | TRBJ1-5 | . | TRBV6-1 | TGTGCCAGCAGGGAGGGGAGTTTGGCCAATCAGCCCCAGCATTTT | CASREGSLANQPQHF
. | TRBJ2-3 | . | TRBV7-9 | TGTGCCAGCAGCTTAGTTAGTGGGGCAGCAGATACGCAGTATTTT | CASSLVSGAADTQYF
. | TRBJ2-7 | . | TRBV5-4 | TGTGCCAGCAGCTTTCAGGGGATGAGCTCCTACGAGCAGTACTTC | CASSFQGMSSYEQYF
TRBD1 | TRBJ1-3 | . | TRBV9 | TGTGCCAGCAGCGTCTCGGGACAGGAGGGAAACACCATATATTTT | CASSVSGQEGNTIYF